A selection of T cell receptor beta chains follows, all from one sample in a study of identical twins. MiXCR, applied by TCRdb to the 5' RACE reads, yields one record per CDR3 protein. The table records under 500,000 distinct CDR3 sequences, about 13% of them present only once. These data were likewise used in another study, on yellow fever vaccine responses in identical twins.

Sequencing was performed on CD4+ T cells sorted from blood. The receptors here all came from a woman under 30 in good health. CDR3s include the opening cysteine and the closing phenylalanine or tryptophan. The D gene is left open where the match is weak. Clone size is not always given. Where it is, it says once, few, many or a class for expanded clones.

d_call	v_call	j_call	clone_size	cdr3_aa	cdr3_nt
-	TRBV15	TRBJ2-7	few	CATSSGGASYEQYF	TGTGCCACCAGCAGTGGGGGCGCCTCCTACGAGCAGTACTTC
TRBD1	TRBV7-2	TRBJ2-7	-	CASSPTTGPYEQYF	TGTGCCAGCAGCCCGACGACAGGGCCCTACGAGCAGTACTTC
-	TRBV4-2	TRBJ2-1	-	CASSQEKDRERFF	TGTGCCAGCAGCCAAGAGAAGGACCGGGAAAGGTTCTTC
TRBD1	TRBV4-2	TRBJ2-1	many	CASSQTGGSYNEQFF	TGTGCCAGCTCACAAACAGGGGGCTCCTACAATGAGCAGTTCTTC
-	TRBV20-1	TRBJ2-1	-	CSARDSREQFF	TGCAGTGCTAGAGATAGCAGGGAGCAGTTCTTC
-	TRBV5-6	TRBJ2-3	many	CASSFGGRGTDTQYF	TGTGCCAGCAGCTTCGGGGGTAGAGGGACAGATACGCAGTATTTT
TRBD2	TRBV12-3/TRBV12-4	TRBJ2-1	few	CASRPTSGGYNEQFF	TGTGCCAGCAGACCTACTAGCGGGGGCTACAATGAGCAGTTCTTC
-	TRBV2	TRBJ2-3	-	CASSVRLLTQYF	TGTGCCAGCAGTGTCCGCCTATTAACGCAGTATTTT
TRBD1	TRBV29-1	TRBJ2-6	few	CSVTTGPASGANVLTF	TGCAGCGTCACGACAGGGCCGGCCTCTGGGGCCAACGTCCTGACTTTC
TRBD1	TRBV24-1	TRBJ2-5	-	CATSDYTGDRGRETQYF	TGTGCCACCAGTGACTACACAGGGGACAGGGGGCGAGAGACCCAGTACTTC
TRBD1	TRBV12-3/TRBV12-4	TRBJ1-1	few	CASSGDRGFREAFF	TGTGCCAGCAGTGGGGACAGGGGCTTCCGTGAAGCTTTCTTT
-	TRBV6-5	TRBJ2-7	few	CASAGAYEQYF	TGTGCCAGCGCCGGAGCTTACGAGCAGTACTTC
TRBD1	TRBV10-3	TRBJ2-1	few	CAIRGFVGGQGNNEQFF	TGTGCCATCAGAGGATTCGTTGGGGGACAGGGCAACAATGAGCAGTTCTTC
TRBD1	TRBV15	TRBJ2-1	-	CATSSPPGGIDNEQFF	TGTGCCACCAGCAGCCCCCCAGGGGGCATCGACAATGAGCAGTTCTTC